This passage covers 29 T cell receptor beta chains from one sample sequenced in a study of identical twins. Each CDR3 protein is one row after TCRdb ran MiXCR on the 5' RACE reads. The table lists approximately 260,000 distinct CDR3 sequences, around an eighth of them singletons, with 8.8% in the top ten. The sample consisted of memory (CD45RO+) T cells sorted from blood. These receptors all come from a woman between 18 and 29 years old in good health.

This sequence joins TRBV24-1 and TRBJ2-4; D uncertain. V dropped 4 bases and J dropped 0 bases, with 12 bases sitting between them. Germline V gene data show CDR1 as KGHDR and CDR2 as SFDVKD. The CDR3 loop spans 16 amino acids. As DNA, the CDR3 is TGTGCCACCAGTGACTCGGGCGTACTAGCCAAAAACATTCAGTACTTC. It codes for CATSDSGVLAKNIQYF.

Concerning this clonotype: A clone one base away is much larger, so this may be a read error. The chain has TRBV5-1 and TRBJ2-2; D is unresolved. The CDR3 has 16 amino acids. Deletions cut 2 bases from V and 0 bases from J, with 11 bases between. CDR1 is SGHRS, CDR2 YFSETQ, per germline. The CDR3 bases are TGCGCCAGCAGCTTTTCCGCTTCTGCGAACACCGGGGAGCTGTTTTTT. It is translated as CASSFSASANTGELFF.

The gene calls are TRBV6-6 and TRBJ1-2; TRBD1 might be the D (5 bases). V lost 2 bases and J lost 8, with 9 bases in between. The CDR3 contains 12 residues. Germline V lookup: CDR1 MNHNY, CDR2 SVGAGI (reference sequence). CDR3: CASSYQGGGYTF. In nucleotides, the CDR3 is TGTGCCAGCAGTTACCAGGGCGGAGGCTACACCTTC.

This sequence joins TRBV5-1 and TRBJ2-6; D is undetermined. The germline gives CDR1 SGHRS, CDR2 YFSETQ. V was clipped by 7 bases and J by 3 bases, with 11 bases between them. The CDR3 loop spans 14 amino acids. CDR3 amino acids: CASSSFYGANVLTF. As DNA, the CDR3 is TGCGCCAGCTCGAGTTTTTATGGGGCCAACGTCCTGACTTTC. Full variable domain (missing parts from reference TRBV5-1 and TRBJ2-6): KAGVTQTPRYLIKTRGQQVTLSCSPISGHRSVSWYQQTPGQGLQFLFEYFSETQRNKGNFPGRFSGRQFSNSRSEMNVSTLELGDSALYLCASSSFYGANVLTFGAGSRLTVL.

This clonotype was counted between two and nine times. CDR3 protein: CASSESMFRGTGANVLTF. In DNA form, the CDR3 reads TGTGCCAGCAGTGAAAGTATGTTCCGGGGAACCGGGGCCAACGTCCTGACTTTC. This chain joins TRBV6-1 and TRBJ2-6; D may be TRBD2 (5 bases). The CDR3 length is 18 residues. Trimming took 2 bases from V and 4 from J, leaving 18 bases between them. CDR1 is MNHNS and CDR2 is SASEGT in the germline V gene.

A few counts support this clonotype. This chain uses TRBV10-1 with TRBJ2-3, with 13 bases aligning to TRBD2. The germline V gene encodes CDR1 WNHNN and CDR2 SYGVQD (reference sequence). The CDR3 loop spans 17 amino acids. The V gene end was trimmed by 0 bases and the J gene end by 4 bases; junction bases not matched to a gene: 4. The CDR3 is CASSESVGLAGADTQYF. The CDR3 DNA reads as TGCGCCAGCAGTGAGTCGGTCGGACTAGCGGGGGCAGATACGCAGTATTTT.

This clonotype was observed a handful of times. This chain links TRBV6-2 or TRBV6-3 with TRBJ1-1; D gene uncertain. The CDR3 runs to 15 residues. Germline V CDR1 and CDR2: MNHEY, SVGEGT. V was shortened by 6 bases and J by 0 bases, with 14 bases between the two germline ends. The CDR3 DNA follows: TGTGCCAGCAGCCGACACTCCCGGATGAACACTGAAGCTTTCTTT. As protein: CASSRHSRMNTEAFF.

This clonotype was seen ten or more times. The rearrangement uses TRBV9 and TRBJ2-1; a possible D gene is TRBD1 (5 bases). This CDR3 is 15 amino acids long. Germline assignment: CDR1 SGDLS and CDR2 YYNGEE. Deletions cut 0 bases from V and 3 bases from J, with 10 bases between. The CDR3 sequence: CASSVAGILYNEQFF. In DNA, the CDR3 is TGTGCCAGCAGCGTAGCAGGGATTCTCTACAATGAGCAGTTCTTC.

This clonotype was counted at least ten times. The J gene is TRBJ2-5, the V gene TRBV29-1, with 10 bases identical to TRBD2. The germline gives CDR1 SQVTM, CDR2 ANQGSEA. The ends lost 3 bases at V and 5 bases at J; junction bases unmatched: 9. This CDR3 has 15 amino acids. The CDR3 protein is CSVDSSGGARETQYF. As DNA, the CDR3 is TGCAGCGTTGATAGCAGCGGGGGGGCTCGGGAGACCCAGTACTTC.

This clonotype was seen a handful of times. The chain combines TRBV12-3 or TRBV12-4 with TRBJ2-3, with D unresolved. The V gene lost 7 bases and the J gene lost 0 bases, with 8 bases spanning the gap. This CDR3 comprises 13 residues. The CDR3 spells CASKLASTDTQYF. Written as DNA, the CDR3 is TGTGCCAGCAAATTGGCTAGCACAGATACGCAGTATTTT.

The V gene is TRBV20-1, the J gene TRBJ2-7; TRBD2 agrees at 12 bases. The CDR3 has 17 amino acids. Germline V gene lookup returns CDR1 DFQATT and CDR2 SNEGSKA (reference sequence). The junction had 12 bases not matched to a gene; V was cut back by 3 bases and J by 3 bases. The CDR3 coding sequence is TGCAGTGCTAGCCCGAGAGGGCTAGCGGGAGGGGACTACGAGCAGTACTTC. Its protein is CSASPRGLAGGDYEQYF.

The chain employs TRBV11-2 and TRBJ2-4, with D perhaps matching TRBD2 (5 bases). Between the trimmed V and J ends, which lost 7 bases and 5 bases, there was a span of 15 bases. The CDR3 spans 14 residues. Germline lookup yields CDR1 SGHAT and CDR2 FQNNGV. CDR3 amino acids: CASTLGVWENIQYF. DNA for the CDR3: TGTGCCAGCACCCTCGGGGTGTGGGAAAACATTCAGTACTTC.

This clonotype was observed at least ten times. This chain joins TRBV12-3 or TRBV12-4 and TRBJ1-1, with D hard to call. The CDR3 loop spans 12 amino acids. The ends were cut back, 3 bases at V and 7 bases at J, with 9 bases in the middle. In DNA form, the CDR3 reads TGTGCCAGCAGTTTGGTAGCGAGTGAAGCTTTCTTT. Protein product: CASSLVASEAFF.

The gene calls are TRBV20-1 and TRBJ1-2; possibly TRBD1 for D (5 bases). The CDR3 contains 14 residues. The V and J ends lost 1 base and 7 bases respectively, with 16 bases between them. In germline, CDR1 is DFQATT, CDR2 SNEGSKA (reference sequence). The CDR3 here is CSARGEGQTIGYTF. The DNA for the CDR3 is TGCAGTGCTAGAGGAGAGGGGCAGACGATTGGCTACACCTTC.

Only a few counts were recorded for this clonotype. The J gene is TRBJ1-1, the V gene TRBV5-1; possibly TRBD1 for D (5 bases). V gave up 4 bases and J gave up 0 bases, with 13 bases separating them. The CDR3 covers 15 residues. CDR1 is SGHRS, CDR2 YFSETQ, per germline. CDR3 sequence (DNA): TGCGCCAGCAGCGACCCCAGGGACCTGAACACTGAAGCTTTCTTT. Amino acid sequence: CASSDPRDLNTEAFF.

This clonotype was picked up a small number of times. This chain connects TRBV5-1 to TRBJ1-4; D is possibly TRBD1 (6 bases). The V end lost 2 bases, the J end lost 4 bases, and 15 bases lay between the germline ends. This CDR3 spans 16 amino acids. Germline CDR1 SGHRS, CDR2 YFSETQ. The CDR3 region has the DNA TGCGCCAGCAGCTTCGCTGGGGGCAGGTATAATGAAAAACTGTTTTTT. This codes for CASSFAGGRYNEKLFF.

This clonotype was seen a few times. The chain employs TRBV2 and TRBJ1-5; D not certain. This CDR3 spans 12 amino acids. V gave up 4 bases and J gave up 7 bases, with 8 bases separating them. CDR1 is SNHLY, CDR2 FYNNEI, per germline. CDR3 sequence reads: CASSGDHQPQHF. The CDR3 DNA reads TGTGCCAGCAGTGGGGATCACCAGCCCCAGCATTTT.

This clonotype appeared a few times. V and J are TRBV25-1 and TRBJ2-7, with 7 bases that match TRBD1. Germline trimming cut 7 bases from V and 3 bases from J; bases unmatched to any gene: 6. The CDR3 runs to 13 residues. The germline CDR1 and CDR2 sequences are MGHDK and SYGVNS. CDR3 in amino acids: CASTSTGNYEQYF. The CDR3 DNA is TGTGCCAGCACCTCGACAGGGAACTACGAGCAGTACTTC.

The V and J genes are TRBV20-1 and TRBJ2-3; 9 nucleotides line up with TRBD2. The CDR3 is 15 amino acids. V lost 3 bases, J lost 5 bases, and 9 bases stayed unmatched. Per the germline V gene, CDR1 is DFQATT and CDR2 is SNEGSKA (reference sequence). The CDR3 DNA reads as TGCAGTGCTAGTGAGGGCGGGGGGGCGATAGATACGCAGTATTTT. This codes for CSASEGGGAIDTQYF.

This clonotype came up a few times. This chain connects TRBV10-2 to TRBJ2-4, with 8 bases that match TRBD1. Germline V gene lookup returns CDR1 WSHSY and CDR2 SAAADI. The CDR3 totals 14 residues. The junction had 5 bases not matched to a gene; V was cut back by 8 bases and J by 2 bases. The CDR3 loop reads CASLDRDTKNIQYF. The CDR3 coding sequence is TGCGCCAGCCTGGACAGGGATACCAAAAACATTCAGTACTTC.

This clonotype was seen a few times. The genes are TRBV20-1 and TRBJ2-7, with D possibly being TRBD2 (6 bases). The germline V and J ends were trimmed by 2 bases and 0 bases, with 11 bases remaining between them. Germline values: CDR1 DFQATT, CDR2 SNEGSKA (reference sequence). This CDR3 comprises 14 residues. Here the CDR3 reads CSARYRGSSYEQYF. DNA for the CDR3: TGCAGTGCTAGATACCGGGGGAGCTCCTACGAGCAGTACTTC.

CDR3 sequence reads: CASSYRLQLAGVTDTQYF. DNA for the CDR3: TGTGCCAGCAGTTACCGCCTCCAGCTAGCGGGGGTCACAGATACGCAGTATTTT. This chain connects TRBV6-5 to TRBJ2-3; 10 bases map to TRBD2. CDR1 and CDR2 from the germline V gene are MNHEY and SVGAGI. This CDR3 is built from 18 residues. J lost 2 bases, V lost 2 bases, and 10 bases had no gene match.

This chain joins TRBV2 and TRBJ1-4; TRBD1 is a possible D gene (6 bases). CDR1 SNHLY and CDR2 FYNNEI come from the germline V gene. There are 16 residues in the CDR3. Trimming cost V 0 bases and J 3 bases, with 11 bases left between them. In DNA form, the CDR3 reads TGTGCCAGCAGTGAAGCGGGGGGCCGAGCTAATGAAAAACTGTTTTTT. Protein: CASSEAGGRANEKLFF.

This chain uses TRBV2 with TRBJ2-5; 8 positions match TRBD1. The CDR3 loop spans 15 amino acids. Germline V CDR1 and CDR2: SNHLY, FYNNEI. Trimming cost V 6 bases and J 6 bases; bases outside gene matches: 12. CDR3 region: CASSLGQGNIQTQYF. The CDR3 nucleotides are TGTGCCAGCAGCCTAGGACAGGGTAATATCCAGACCCAGTACTTC.

This clonotype came up a few times. The chain couples TRBV5-1 to TRBJ2-2; 7 positions agree with TRBD2. The CDR3 is 16 residues long. J gave up 2 bases and V 3 bases, and 7 bases lay outside the gene matches. Per germline, CDR1 SGHRS and CDR2 YFSETQ. CDR3 protein: CASSYAAGTNTGELFF. The CDR3 nucleotides read TGCGCCAGCAGCTACGCAGCGGGAACCAACACCGGGGAGCTGTTTTTT.

A few counts support this clonotype. The chain employs TRBV12-3 or TRBV12-4 and TRBJ1-1; D call uncertain. V lost 2 bases to trimming and J lost 0 bases, with 19 bases between them. This CDR3 spans 18 amino acids. The CDR3 coding sequence is TGTGCCAGCAGTTTAATCCCCCATAGGGTCGCAGTGAACACTGAAGCTTTCTTT. This gives the protein CASSLIPHRVAVNTEAFF.

In its sample, this clonotype was seen many times. The CDR3 protein is CASSAGQGKAFF. The CDR3 DNA is TGTGCCAGCAGCGCAGGACAGGGAAAAGCTTTCTTT. The chain is built from TRBV9 and TRBJ1-1; 8 bases are shared with TRBD1. The V and J ends lost 3 bases and 9 bases, in that order; junction bases with no gene match: 4. The CDR3 loop spans 12 amino acids. Germline values: CDR1 SGDLS, CDR2 YYNGEE.

The chain is built from TRBV30 and TRBJ1-3; D remains ambiguous. This CDR3 is built from 13 residues. CDR1 is GTSNPN and CDR2 is SVGIG in the germline V gene (reference sequence). V dropped 0 bases and J dropped 0 bases, with 3 bases sitting between them. CDR3 sequence reads: CAWSVNSGNTIYF. The CDR3 coding sequence is TGTGCCTGGAGTGTAAACTCTGGAAACACCATATATTTT.

This clonotype showed up just a few times. CDR3 sequence (DNA): TGCGCCAGCAGCTTGTCTCCGGCTAGCGGCACAGATACGCAGTATTTT. Its translation: CASSLSPASGTDTQYF. V is TRBV5-1 and J is TRBJ2-3; D may be TRBD2 (6 bases). The CDR3 is 16 residues long. Germline values: CDR1 SGHRS, CDR2 YFSETQ. V was pared by 1 base and J by 1 base, with 13 bases between. The full variable domain, in which reference TRBV5-1 and TRBJ2-3 provide the parts outside the CDR3, is KAGVTQTPRYLIKTRGQQVTLSCSPISGHRSVSWYQQTPGQGLQFLFEYFSETQRNKGNFPGRFSGRQFSNSRSEMNVSTLELGDSALYLCASSLSPASGTDTQYFGPGTRLTVL.